This T cell receptor (beta chain) was obtained from a study of post-analysis software for immune sequencing data. On this clonotype itself: Its antigen is as yet unknown.

Study-level points and caveats: TRBV5-6, TRBV5-1 and TRBV20-1 belonged to a set of a few TRBV segments that were more frequent in patients than controls.

CDR1 SGHRS and CDR2 YFSETQ come from the germline V gene. Trimming removed 0 bases at V and 4 bases at J, with 10 bases between. There are 14 residues in the CDR3. Sequencing libraries made from TCR beta cDNA carried unique molecular identifiers. TCRdb reprocessed the PCR reads via MiXCR and lists one record per CDR3 protein. The sample yields roughly 620,000 distinct CDR3 sequences, roughly 46% seen once. The chain uses TRBV5-1 and TRBJ1-2; the D gene is possibly TRBD1 (5 bases). The TCR originated in a girl between 5 and 17 years old with multiple sclerosis. Specimen: blood. This CDR3 reads CASSLEPRAYGYTF. The CDR3, as DNA: TGCGCCAGCAGCTTGGAGCCCAGGGCCTATGGCTACACCTTC.